This T cell receptor (beta chain) was profiled in a study of tumor and adjacent non-tumor tissue in lung cancer. As for the study in general: Stage I to III disease affected roughly 10 men and 5 women aged 31 to 76. Samples averaged roughly 4.2 million productive TCRbeta reads each.

In the case of this clonotype: What it binds is unknown.

General observations from the study: Significantly higher TCR diversity was found in tumor than normal lung. Shorter survival was associated with higher TCR diversity in tumors.

V lost 10 bases and J lost 8; bases outside the gene matches: 10. Germline CDR1 is ENHRY and CDR2 is SYGVKD. The CDR3 length is 14 residues. Three rounds of nested PCR, following a modified ARM-PCR protocol, produced the TCRbeta library. TCRdb re-called the multiplex PCR reads with MiXCR, one entry per CDR3 protein. The sample lists some 120,000 distinct CDR3 sequences, roughly 67% occurring once. The template was RNA from unsorted bulk tissue. Material for sequencing was lung tumor tissue. The sequence came from a man aged 25-40 years with non-small cell lung cancer. The chain links TRBV10-3 to TRBJ2-1; 11 bases line up with TRBD2. The CDR3: CATMGLAGGHEQFF. The CDR3 DNA is TGTGCCACCATGGGGCTAGCGGGAGGCCATGAGCAGTTCTTC.